The 26 T cell receptor beta chains given below trace back to one sample, sequenced in a study of blood T cells in healthy people across ages. Primed by a sample-barcoded 5' primer and a J-beta primer mix, a second PCR proceeded for 7 to 11 cycles. MiXCR, run by TCRdb on the 5' RACE reads, gives a single entry per CDR3 protein. The repertoire holds more than 800,000 distinct CDR3 sequences, with roughly 26% as singletons. The sequenced material came from blood. The receptors come from a woman older than 75 in good health.

This clonotype was recorded many times. The chain uses TRBV12-3 or TRBV12-4 and TRBJ1-5; TRBD1 aligns across 7 bases. This CDR3 has 15 residues. V shed 1 base, J shed 0 bases, and the junction held 0 bases outside the gene matches. CDR3 sequence reads: CASSLGDSSNQPQHF. CDR3 nucleotides: TGTGCCAGCAGTTTAGGGGACAGTAGCAATCAGCCCCAGCATTTT.

This clonotype was seen many times. CDR3 DNA: TGCGCCAGCAGCCAAGGGACACTACCGCGCTATGGCTACACCTTC. Its protein is CASSQGTLPRYGYTF. J is TRBJ1-2 and V is TRBV4-1; D is possibly TRBD1 (5 bases). The CDR3 length is 15 residues. The germline V gene encodes CDR1 MGHRA and CDR2 YSYEKL. Deletions cut 1 base from V and 4 bases from J, with 13 bases between.

This clonotype showed up many times. V gene TRBV27 combines with J gene TRBJ2-4; D perhaps matches TRBD1 (6 bases). The CDR3 sequence is 13 residues long. V shed 4 bases and J shed 8 bases, with 12 bases lying between them. CDR1 MNHEY and CDR2 SMNVEV come from the germline V gene (reference sequence). In DNA, the CDR3 is TGTGCCAGCAGTTCCCCCCCAGGGGACATTCAGTACTTC. The encoded protein is CASSSPPGDIQYF.

The table lists this clonotype with many counts. As DNA, the CDR3 is TGCAGCGTTCCCGAGGGAGGCTACACCTTC. This encodes CSVPEGGYTF. This chain uses TRBV29-1 with TRBJ1-2; D unresolved. CDR3 length equals 10 residues. V was pared by 5 bases and J by 8 bases, with 9 bases between. Per germline, CDR1 SQVTM and CDR2 ANQGSEA.

This clonotype occurred a few times. The chain carries TRBV4-1 and TRBJ2-2, with D maybe TRBD2 (5 bases). In germline, CDR1 is MGHRA, CDR2 YSYEKL. V was clipped by 3 bases and J by 3 bases, with 17 bases between them. The CDR3 extends over 17 amino acids. The CDR3 DNA follows: TGCGCCAGCAGCCAGACCCGAGGTTTGAGGGACACCGGGGAGCTGTTTTTT. It yields the protein CASSQTRGLRDTGELFF.

This chain's CDR3 is CASSPLATNEQYF. The CDR3, as DNA: TGTGCCAGCAGTCCCCTAGCGACGAACGAGCAGTACTTC. This chain uses TRBV7-2 with TRBJ2-7, with D possibly matching TRBD2 (6 bases). Germline CDR1 reads SGHTA; CDR2 reads FQGNSA. V lost 6 bases and J lost 5, with 14 bases in between. The CDR3 sequence is 13 residues long. Using reference TRBV7-2 and TRBJ2-7 for the parts outside the CDR3, the full variable domain is GAGVSQSPSNKVTEKGKDVELRCDPISGHTALYWYRQSLGQGLEFLIYFQGNSAPDKSGLPSDRFSAERTGGSVSTLTIQRTQQEDSAVYLCASSPLATNEQYFGPGTRLTVT.

Concerning this clonotype itself: A read error is possible here, since a much larger clone lies one base away. This chain uses TRBV7-2 with TRBJ1-2; 8 bases are shared with TRBD1. The CDR3 runs 16 residues. Germline CDR1 is SGHTA and CDR2 is FQGNSA. CDR3 coding DNA: TGTGCCAGCAGTCAGAGGCAGGGGGCCTCCTACTATGGCCACACCTTC. Protein sequence: CASSQRQGASYYGHTF.

The rearrangement joins TRBV7-2 to TRBJ1-1, with D possibly matching TRBD1 (5 bases). With 1 base removed from V and 0 bases from J, the gap between germline ends came to 12 bases. CDR1 SGHTA and CDR2 FQGNSA come from the germline V gene. This CDR3 has 16 amino acids. Here the CDR3 reads CASSLGDGRVNTEAFF. As DNA, the CDR3 is TGTGCCAGCAGCTTAGGGGATGGCAGGGTGAACACTGAAGCTTTCTTT.

This clonotype came up many times. V gene TRBV7-2 combines with J gene TRBJ2-1, with D tentatively TRBD1 or TRBD2 (6 bases each). This CDR3 contains 15 residues. V was trimmed by 4 bases and J by 8 bases, leaving 18 bases between them. Germline V gene data show CDR1 as SGHTA and CDR2 as FQGNSA. Here the CDR3 DNA reads TGTGCCAGCAGCTCTGGGGTGGGGGGCGGGTATGAGCAGTTCTTC. Translated: CASSSGVGGGYEQFF.

This clonotype came up a few times. The V gene is TRBV6-1, the J gene TRBJ1-2; perhaps TRBD1 as D (5 bases). CDR1 is MNHNS and CDR2 is SASEGT in the germline V gene. V was shortened by 5 bases and J by 3 bases, with 13 bases between the two germline ends. The CDR3 contains 14 residues. DNA of the CDR3: TGTGCCAGCAGTCCCCGGAAAGGGGACTATGGCTACACCTTC. Encoded protein: CASSPRKGDYGYTF.

This clonotype has just a few counts. This chain joins TRBV4-2 and TRBJ1-4; no firm D call. Looked up from germline, CDR1 is LGHNA and CDR2 is YNFKEQ. The CDR3 runs 13 residues. V was pared by 3 bases and J by 8 bases, with 10 bases between. CDR3 protein: CASSQAGGEKLFF. The CDR3 DNA follows: TGTGCCAGCAGCCAGGCCGGAGGAGAAAAACTGTTTTTT.

This clonotype appeared many times. The rearrangement uses TRBV28 and TRBJ2-7; D is uncertain. V lost 6 bases and J 5 bases, leaving 17 bases between the germline ends. In germline, CDR1 is MDHEN, CDR2 SYDVKM. The CDR3 has 14 amino acids. CDR3 in DNA: TGTGCCAGCAGCAAATATCCGGGTAGCAACGAGCAGTACTTC. The encoded protein is CASSKYPGSNEQYF.

This clonotype was seen many times. The rearrangement joins TRBV20-1 to TRBJ2-7; D tentatively reads TRBD1 or TRBD2 (5 bases each). Germline values: CDR1 DFQATT, CDR2 SNEGSKA (reference sequence). The CDR3 has 14 residues. The V end lost 3 bases, the J end lost 1 base, and 13 bases lay between the germline ends. The CDR3 bases are TGCAGTGCTAGGACCGGGGCTCTTTCCTACGAGCAGTACTTC. Translating it yields CSARTGALSYEQYF.

This clonotype was seen more than once but under ten times. A much larger clone sits a single nucleotide away, making a read error possible. The V and J genes are TRBV5-5 and TRBJ2-1; TRBD1 is a possible D gene (5 bases). The DNA matches TRBJ2-7 better at its end, which makes the J call doubtful. Germline V gene sequence: CDR1 SGHKS, CDR2 YYEKEE (reference sequence). This CDR3 region has 16 residues. CDR3 region: CASSRLRASSYNEQYF. The CDR3 region has the DNA TGTGCCAGCAGCCGCCTCAGGGCGAGCTCCTACAATGAGCAGTACTTC.

The gene calls are TRBV5-1 and TRBJ2-1; 12 bases match TRBD2. Germline assignment: CDR1 SGHRS and CDR2 YFSETQ. With 3 bases clipped from V and 13 bases from J, the junction kept 11 bases outside the gene matches. This CDR3 has 15 residues. This chain's CDR3 is CASSSTSGGPVTQFF. Written as DNA, the CDR3 is TGCGCCAGCAGCTCGACTAGCGGGGGCCCCGTGACCCAGTTCTTC.

J is TRBJ2-7 and V is TRBV30; 7 bases are a match to TRBD2. The V and J ends lost 0 bases and 7 bases, in that order; junction bases with no gene match: 9. Per the germline V gene, CDR1 is GTSNPN and CDR2 is SVGIG (reference sequence). The length of the CDR3 is 14 residues. CDR3 nucleotide sequence: TGTGCCTGGAGTGTAGTTTTCCGCGGGGGTGAGCAGTACTTC. Protein product: CAWSVVFRGGEQYF.

This chain uses TRBV14 with TRBJ2-3; 12 nucleotides align to TRBD2. The V gene end was trimmed by 1 base and the J gene end by 0 bases; junction bases not matched to a gene: 5. Germline CDR1 is SGHDN and CDR2 is FVKESK. The CDR3 consists of 18 residues. In nucleotides, the CDR3 is TGTGCCAGCAGCCAAGGACTAGCGGGGGCCTTTAGCACAGATACGCAGTATTTT. Translation: CASSQGLAGAFSTDTQYF.

This clonotype has more than one count but fewer than ten. A much more abundant neighbour one base away suggests this may be a read error. The rearrangement joins TRBV6-2 or TRBV6-3 to TRBJ2-7, with no clear D. Trimming cost V 6 bases and J 7 bases, with 10 bases left between them. This CDR3 is 11 amino acids long. Germline loops: CDR1 MNHEY, CDR2 SVGEGT. CDR3 protein: CASSRSHEQYF. The CDR3 region has the DNA TGTGCCAGCAGCAGGAGCCATGAGCAGTACTTC.

The J gene is TRBJ2-5, the V gene TRBV15, with unresolved D. V lost 0 bases and J lost 4, with 21 bases in between. The V gene's germline CDR1 is LNHNV and CDR2 YYDKDF (reference sequence). The CDR3 runs 18 residues. This CDR3 is CATSRDPYRLGERETQYF. CDR3 nucleotide sequence: TGTGCCACCAGCAGAGATCCCTACCGTTTAGGAGAAAGAGAGACCCAGTACTTC.

This clonotype was recorded at least ten times. V and J are TRBV4-1 and TRBJ2-1, with 8 bases aligning to TRBD2. Germline values: CDR1 MGHRA, CDR2 YSYEKL. V was clipped by 4 bases and J by 2 bases; unmatched bases: 4. The CDR3 runs 15 residues. The CDR3 loop reads CASSPRGGPYNEQFF. As DNA, the CDR3 is TGCGCCAGCAGCCCTCGCGGGGGGCCCTACAATGAGCAGTTCTTC.

The table lists this clonotype with a few counts. At one end, the junction sequence differs from germline, possibly due to a read error. The chain joins TRBV14 to TRBJ2-2, with unresolved D. Germline CDR1 SGHDN, CDR2 FVKESK. The CDR3 has 14 residues. The CDR3 protein is CASSQDRNIGELFF. The DNA of the CDR3 is TGTGCCAGCAGCCAAGATAGGAACATCGGGGAGCTGTTTTTT. Looking up the rest from reference TRBV14 and TRBJ2-2 gives the full variable domain: EAGVTQFPSHSVIEKGQTVTLRCDPISGHDNLYWYRRVMGKEIKFLLHFVKESKQDESGMPNNRFLAERTGGTYSTLKVQPAELEDSGVYFCASSQDRNIGELFFGEGSRLTVL.

DNA for the CDR3: TGTGCCAGCAGTGTCCCAGAGATGAACACTGAAGCTTTCTTT. This encodes CASSVPEMNTEAFF. V gene TRBV2 combines with J gene TRBJ1-1; no firm D call. CDR3 length equals 14 residues. V lost 4 bases, J lost 0 bases, and 9 bases lay in between. CDR1 and CDR2 from the germline V gene are SNHLY and FYNNEI.

The chain employs TRBV30 and TRBJ2-6; D assignment may be TRBD1 or TRBD2 (5 bases each). With 4 bases removed from V and 0 bases from J, the gap between germline ends came to 10 bases. The germline gives CDR1 GTSNPN, CDR2 SVGIG (reference sequence). The CDR3 runs to 15 residues. In DNA form, the CDR3 reads TGTGCCTGGACGGGGACCAGCTCTGGGGCCAACGTCCTGACTTTC. Translated, it gives CAWTGTSSGANVLTF. Looking up the rest from reference TRBV30 and TRBJ2-6 gives the full variable domain: SQTIHQWPATLVQPVGSPLSLECTVEGTSNPNLYWYRQAAGRGLQLLFYSVGIGQISSEVPQNLSASRPQDRQFILSSKKLLLSDSGFYLCAWTGTSSGANVLTFGAGSRLTVL.

Regarding this clonotype: One base away lies a much larger clone, so this may be a sequencing read error. The rearrangement links TRBV7-2 to TRBJ1-2; D is unresolved. Looked up from germline, CDR1 is SGHTA and CDR2 is FQGNSA. V was pared by 3 bases and J by 10 bases, with 15 bases between. CDR3 length equals 13 residues. The DNA of the CDR3 is TGTGCCAGCAGCTTCGGATCTAAGGCGGACTACACCTTC. Translation gives CASSFGSKADYTF.

Many counts were recorded for this clonotype. The chain carries TRBV5-1 and TRBJ2-1, with no clear D. The germline V gene has CDR1 SGHRS and CDR2 YFSETQ. The V and J ends lost 0 bases and 1 base respectively, with 8 bases between them. The CDR3 runs 15 residues. The CDR3 sequence is CASSLVPGSYNEQFF. In nucleotides, the CDR3 is TGCGCCAGCAGCTTGGTTCCCGGATCCTACAATGAGCAGTTCTTC.

This clonotype is a singleton in its sample. The chain recombines TRBV29-1 with TRBJ1-1, with 7 bases identical to TRBD1. The germline gives CDR1 SQVTM, CDR2 ANQGSEA. After removal of 7 bases from V and 4 bases from J, the junction contained 9 bases not matched to a gene. The CDR3 extends over 13 amino acids. The CDR3 here is CSARGGPGTEAFF. Here the CDR3 DNA reads TGCAGCGCCAGGGGGGGGCCCGGCACTGAAGCTTTCTTT.